The clone carrying this T cell receptor beta chain has more than one count but fewer than ten. These data originate in a study of blood T cell repertoires in COVID-19. Turning to the study itself: Sites across the United States, Italy and Spain contributed samples from acute and convalescent COVID-19.

Recruited during active infection, patients (from Seattle) were subsequently followed longitudinally. As handled by the study authors: Reference gene primer amplification yielded estimated nucleated cell counts. Produced via immunoSEQ multiplex PCR; TCRdb's table is partial and in-frame only. D and trimming come from the DNA, and the V and J calls and clone size come from that table. The sample contains some 160,000 clones, about 88% of which appear only once. CDR1 is SGHTA and CDR2 is FQGNSA in the germline V gene. This CDR3 spans 13 amino acids. Trimming cost V 2 bases and J 6 bases, with 11 bases left between them.

The rearrangement uses TRBV7-2 and TRBJ2-7; no reliable D call. The sequenced sample was peripheral blood. The sequence was obtained from a woman of 80 years or more with COVID-19, enrolled during active disease. CDR3 nucleotide sequence: TGTGCCAGCAGCTTATCCGGGTCCCCCGAGCAGTACTTC. It is translated as CASSLSGSPEQYF.